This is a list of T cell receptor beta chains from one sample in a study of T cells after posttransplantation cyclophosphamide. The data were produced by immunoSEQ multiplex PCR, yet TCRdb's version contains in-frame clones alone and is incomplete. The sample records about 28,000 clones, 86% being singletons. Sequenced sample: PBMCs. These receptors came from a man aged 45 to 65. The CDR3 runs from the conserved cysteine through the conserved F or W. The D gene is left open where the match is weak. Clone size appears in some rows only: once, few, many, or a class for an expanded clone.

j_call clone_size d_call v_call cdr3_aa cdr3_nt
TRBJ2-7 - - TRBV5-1 CASSTGTYYEQYF TGCGCCAGCAGCACCGGGACTTACTACGAGCAGTACTTC
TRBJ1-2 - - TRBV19 CASSPTLENYGYTF TGTGCCAGTAGTCCGACTCTTGAAAACTATGGCTACACCTTC
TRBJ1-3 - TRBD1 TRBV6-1 CASSVTTGLATIYF TGTGCCAGCAGTGTAACGACAGGGCTTGCCACCATATATTTT
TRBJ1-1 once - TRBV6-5 CASSSRGTRGSTEAFF TGTGCCAGCAGTTCCCGAGGGACACGGGGTAGCACTGAAGCTTTCTTT
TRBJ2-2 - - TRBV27 CASRSGGDTGELFF TGTGCCAGCCGATCCGGCGGCGACACCGGGGAGCTGTTTTTT
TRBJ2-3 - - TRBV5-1 CASSFAGVGTDTQYF TGCGCCAGCAGCTTTGCAGGGGTAGGCACAGATACGCAGTATTTT
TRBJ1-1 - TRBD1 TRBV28 CASSPTGQAKAFF TGTGCCAGCAGTCCCACTGGACAGGCGAAAGCTTTCTTT
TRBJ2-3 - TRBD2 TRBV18 CASSPPGRESTDTQYF TGTGCCAGCTCACCACCGGGGCGGGAGAGCACAGATACGCAGTATTTT
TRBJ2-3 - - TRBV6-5 CASSYGGTDTQYF TGTGCCAGCAGTTACGGGGGGACAGATACGCAGTATTTT
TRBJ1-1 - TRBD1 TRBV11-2 CASSLGDRKEAFF TGTGCCAGCAGCTTAGGGGACAGGAAAGAGGCTTTCTTT
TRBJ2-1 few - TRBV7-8 CASSYSSPLVRNEQFF TGTGCCAGCAGCTATTCCAGCCCTCTAGTCCGCAATGAGCAGTTCTTC
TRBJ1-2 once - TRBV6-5 CASRTYYKSNYGYTF TGTGCCAGCAGGACGTACTACAAATCTAACTATGGCTACACCTTC
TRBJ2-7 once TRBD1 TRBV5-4 CASSQGGRNEQYF TGTGCCAGCAGCCAAGGGGGCAGGAACGAGCAGTACTTC
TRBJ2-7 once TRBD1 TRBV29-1 CSVRGTGVREQYF TGCAGCGTTCGAGGGACAGGGGTACGCGAGCAGTACTTC
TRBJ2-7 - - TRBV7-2 CASSSRVEQYF TGTGCCAGCAGCTCCAGGGTCGAGCAGTACTTC
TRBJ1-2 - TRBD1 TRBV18 CASSGPGQAYYGYTF TGTGCCAGCTCAGGTCCGGGACAGGCCTACTATGGCTACACCTTC
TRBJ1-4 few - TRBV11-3 CASSWRALGEKLFF TGTGCCAGCAGCTGGAGGGCCCTTGGTGAAAAACTGTTTTTT
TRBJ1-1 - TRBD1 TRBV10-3 CAIRGTGNTEAFF TGTGCCATCAGAGGGACAGGAAACACTGAAGCTTTCTTT
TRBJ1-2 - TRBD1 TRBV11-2 CASSLSGGGYTF TGTGCCAGCAGCTTATCAGGGGGTGGCTACACCTTC
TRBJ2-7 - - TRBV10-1 CASKGGYEQYF TGCGCCAGCAAAGGGGGCTACGAGCAGTACTTC
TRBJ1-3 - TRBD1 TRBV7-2 CASSLGQGYTIYF TGTGCCAGCAGTCTTGGACAGGGCTACACCATATATTTT
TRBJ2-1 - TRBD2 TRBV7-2 CASRLAGSTGNEQFF TGTGCCAGCAGACTAGCGGGGTCCACCGGGAATGAGCAGTTCTTC
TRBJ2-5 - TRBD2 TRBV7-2 CASSPGTSGNLETQYF TGTGCCAGCAGCCCTGGGACTAGCGGGAACCTGGAGACCCAGTACTTC
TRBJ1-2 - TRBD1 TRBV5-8 CASSPGQNYGYTF TGTGCCAGCAGCCCGGGACAGAACTATGGCTACACCTTC
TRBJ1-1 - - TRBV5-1 CASSLGHQGYTEAFF TGCGCCAGCAGCTTGGGTCATCAGGGTTACACTGAAGCTTTCTTT
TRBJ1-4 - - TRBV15 CATSRDGQGHEKLFF TGTGCCACCAGCAGAGATGGGCAGGGCCATGAAAAACTGTTTTTT
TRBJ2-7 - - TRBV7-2 CASSLAPTGRSYEQYF TGTGCCAGCAGCTTAGCACCGACAGGGAGGAGCTACGAGCAGTACTTC
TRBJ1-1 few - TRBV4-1 CASSQQLRGRMNTEAFF TGCGCCAGCAGCCAACAGCTGCGTGGCAGGATGAACACTGAAGCTTTCTTT
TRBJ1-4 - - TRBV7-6 CASTGGPGEKLFF TGTGCCAGCACCGGGGGGCCAGGGGAAAAACTGTTTTTT
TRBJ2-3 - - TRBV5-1 CASSRLETGTDTQYF TGCGCCAGCAGCAGGTTAGAGACTGGGACAGATACGCAGTATTTT
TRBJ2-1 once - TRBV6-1 CAGSGNRASSYNEQFF TGTGCCGGCAGTGGGAACAGGGCTAGCTCCTACAATGAGCAGTTCTTC
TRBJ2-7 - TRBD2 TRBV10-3 CAISPTSASAYEQYF TGTGCCATCAGTCCCACTAGCGCCTCAGCCTACGAGCAGTACTTC
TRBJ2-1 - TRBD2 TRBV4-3 CASPGTSEDNEQFF TGCGCCAGTCCCGGGACTAGCGAGGACAATGAGCAGTTCTTC
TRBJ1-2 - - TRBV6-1 CASSPMDKDYGYTF TGTGCCAGCAGTCCGATGGACAAGGACTATGGCTACACCTTC
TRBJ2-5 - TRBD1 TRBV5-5 CASSLVEGAETQYF TGTGCCAGCAGTCTCGTCGAGGGGGCGGAGACCCAGTACTTC
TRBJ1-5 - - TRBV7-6 CASSPMGGRNQPQHF TGTGCCAGCAGCCCCATGGGGGGTCGTAATCAGCCCCAGCATTTT
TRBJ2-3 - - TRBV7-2 CASSLVRGRGTDTQYF TGTGCCAGCAGCTTAGTTCGTGGGAGGGGGACAGATACGCAGTATTTT
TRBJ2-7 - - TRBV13 CASSPRQGTYEQYF TGTGCCAGCAGTCCCCGCCAGGGAACCTACGAGCAGTACTTC
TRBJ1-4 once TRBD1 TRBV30 CAWRPTGVTNEKLFF TGTGCCTGGAGGCCTACAGGGGTAACTAATGAAAAACTGTTTTTT
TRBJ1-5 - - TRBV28 CASSKEIHFHQPQHF TGTGCCAGCAGTAAAGAGATTCACTTTCATCAGCCCCAGCATTTT
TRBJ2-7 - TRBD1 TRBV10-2 CATRGQGAGEQYF TGCGCCACCCGGGGACAGGGGGCTGGCGAGCAGTACTTC
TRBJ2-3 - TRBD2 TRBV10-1 CASTPGTSGTDTQYF TGCGCCAGCACCCCCGGGACTAGCGGGACAGATACGCAGTATTTT
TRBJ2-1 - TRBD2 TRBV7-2 CASSLLAGVNEQFF TGTGCCAGCAGCTTACTGGCGGGGGTCAATGAGCAGTTCTTC
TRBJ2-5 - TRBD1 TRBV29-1 CSITQGAPETQYF TGCAGCATAACCCAGGGGGCGCCGGAGACCCAGTACTTC
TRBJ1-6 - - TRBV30 CAWELTFGGGSFTLHF TGTGCCTGGGAGCTTACCTTTGGGGGGGGCAGCTTTACCCTCCACTTT
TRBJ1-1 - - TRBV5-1 CASNYLGMGGTEAFF TGCGCCAGCAACTACTTGGGGATGGGGGGCACTGAAGCTTTCTTT
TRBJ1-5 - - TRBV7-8 CASSLGPGGGNQPQHF TGTGCCAGCAGCTTAGGTCCGGGGGGGGGAAATCAGCCCCAGCATTTT